This T cell receptor (beta chain) stems from a study of blood T cell repertoires in COVID-19. Whole-study context: Donors in the United States, Italy and Spain gave samples during acute or convalescent COVID-19. PBMCs, B-cell-depleted T cells, or T cells were the source of the cDNA or gDNA that made up the material.

Using immunoSEQ multiplex PCR, the repertoire was profiled, and TCRdb retains in-frame clones only, with some absent. The sample lists hundreds of thousands of clones, 80% to 90% occurring once. Between the trimmed V and J ends, which lost 4 bases and 4 bases, there was a span of 4 bases. CDR3 length: 11 amino acids. Sequenced material: peripheral blood. The source of this sequence is a woman aged 40 to 55 with active or convalescent COVID-19. This chain uses TRBV12-3 or TRBV12-4 with TRBJ2-5; D unclear. The CDR3 DNA is TGTGCCAGCAGTTCATCAGAGACCCAGTACTTC. Translating gives CASSSSETQYF.